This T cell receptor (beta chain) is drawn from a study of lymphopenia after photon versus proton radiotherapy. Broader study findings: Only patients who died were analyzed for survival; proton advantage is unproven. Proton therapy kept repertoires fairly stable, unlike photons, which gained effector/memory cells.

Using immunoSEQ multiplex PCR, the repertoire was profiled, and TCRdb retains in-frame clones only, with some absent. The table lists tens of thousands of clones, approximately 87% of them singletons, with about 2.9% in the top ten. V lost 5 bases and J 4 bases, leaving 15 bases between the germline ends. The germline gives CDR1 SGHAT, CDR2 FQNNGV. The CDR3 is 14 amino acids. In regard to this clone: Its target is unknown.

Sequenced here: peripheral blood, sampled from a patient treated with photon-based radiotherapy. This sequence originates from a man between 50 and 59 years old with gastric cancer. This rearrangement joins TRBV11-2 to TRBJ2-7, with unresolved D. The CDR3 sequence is CASSPPGIRYEQYF. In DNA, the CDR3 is TGTGCCAGCAGCCCCCCCGGTATCCGGTACGAGCAGTACTTC.